These T cell receptor beta chains were read from a single sample in a study of identical twins. TCRdb processed the 5' RACE reads anew with MiXCR; each CDR3 protein has one entry. The profile shows 550,000 to 700,000 distinct CDR3 sequences, 21% of them singletons. These same records also appear under a second study, on T cells expressing NK-cell markers.

Sequencing input: PBMCs. All receptors come from a woman under 30 in good health. Both conserved end residues are part of each CDR3. Each record gives: D gene, V gene, CDR3 length, clone size, J gene, CDR3 protein, CDR3 DNA. A D gene is named only where the DNA matches it firmly. Part of the rows lack a size; the others show once, few, many or a class for expanded clones.

d_gene: .
v_gene: TRBV12-3/TRBV12-4
len: 15
abundance: .
j_gene: TRBJ1-2
CDR3aa: CASSFGGQARNGYTF
CDR3nt: TGTGCCAGCAGTTTTGGCGGGCAGGCGAGGAATGGCTACACCTTC

d_gene: TRBD2
v_gene: TRBV5-1
len: 17
abundance: few
j_gene: TRBJ2-1
CDR3aa: CASSIPSGLSSYNEQFF
CDR3nt: TGCGCCAGCAGCATTCCTAGCGGCCTCAGCTCCTACAATGAGCAGTTCTTC

d_gene: .
v_gene: TRBV4-1
len: 14
abundance: few
j_gene: TRBJ1-5
CDR3aa: CASSQGRGDQPQHF
CDR3nt: TGCGCCAGCAGCCAAGGTCGAGGGGATCAGCCCCAGCATTTT

d_gene: TRBD2
v_gene: TRBV27
len: 17
abundance: many
j_gene: TRBJ2-1
CDR3aa: CASSSRLAGAGYNEQFF
CDR3nt: TGTGCCAGCAGTAGCAGACTAGCGGGAGCCGGCTACAATGAGCAGTTCTTC

d_gene: .
v_gene: TRBV9
len: 13
abundance: few
j_gene: TRBJ2-7
CDR3aa: CASSVVSGYEQYF
CDR3nt: TGTGCCAGCAGCGTAGTTAGCGGCTACGAGCAGTACTTC

d_gene: TRBD1
v_gene: TRBV10-3
len: 14
abundance: .
j_gene: TRBJ2-7
CDR3aa: CAISGPGQGNEQYF
CDR3nt: TGTGCCATCAGTGGTCCGGGACAGGGGAACGAGCAGTACTTC

d_gene: .
v_gene: TRBV27
len: 13
abundance: many
j_gene: TRBJ2-7
CDR3aa: CASSSGTSYEQYF
CDR3nt: TGTGCCAGCAGTTCTGGGACCTCCTACGAGCAGTACTTC

d_gene: TRBD2
v_gene: TRBV13
len: 15
abundance: .
j_gene: TRBJ2-1
CDR3aa: CASSIRLAGGNEQFF
CDR3nt: TGTGCCAGCAGCATCCGACTAGCGGGAGGGAATGAGCAGTTCTTC

d_gene: TRBD1
v_gene: TRBV20-1
len: 12
abundance: few
j_gene: TRBJ1-2
CDR3aa: CSATTGVGGYTF
CDR3nt: TGCAGTGCTACGACAGGGGTGGGGGGCTACACCTTC

d_gene: TRBD1
v_gene: TRBV7-3
len: 13
abundance: few
j_gene: TRBJ2-7
CDR3aa: CASSSRQGTQQYF
CDR3nt: TGTGCCAGCAGCTCGCGACAGGGGACTCAGCAGTACTTC

d_gene: .
v_gene: TRBV7-3
len: 13
abundance: many
j_gene: TRBJ2-1
CDR3aa: CASSDGPTNEQFF
CDR3nt: TGTGCCAGCAGCGACGGACCGACGAATGAGCAGTTCTTC

d_gene: .
v_gene: TRBV6-5
len: 14
abundance: many
j_gene: TRBJ2-1
CDR3aa: CASSYSSGNNEQFF
CDR3nt: TGTGCCAGCAGTTACTCTTCTGGGAACAATGAGCAGTTCTTC

d_gene: TRBD2
v_gene: TRBV5-1
len: 16
abundance: .
j_gene: TRBJ2-7
CDR3aa: CASSLNPSGGSYEQYF
CDR3nt: TGCGCCAGCAGCTTGAATCCTAGCGGGGGGAGCTACGAGCAGTACTTC

d_gene: .
v_gene: TRBV20-1
len: 13
abundance: many
j_gene: TRBJ1-2
CDR3aa: CSASYRGGYGYTF
CDR3nt: TGCAGTGCTAGTTACAGAGGTGGCTATGGCTACACCTTC

d_gene: .
v_gene: TRBV19
len: 12
abundance: .
j_gene: TRBJ2-5
CDR3aa: CASGTIGETQYF
CDR3nt: TGTGCCAGTGGGACCATCGGGGAGACCCAGTACTTC

d_gene: .
v_gene: TRBV5-1
len: 15
abundance: .
j_gene: TRBJ2-2
CDR3aa: CASSFGRSNTGELFF
CDR3nt: TGCGCCAGCAGCTTTGGCCGATCGAACACCGGGGAGCTGTTTTTT

d_gene: .
v_gene: TRBV20-1
len: 15
abundance: .
j_gene: TRBJ1-2
CDR3aa: CSARVERSLRGGYTF
CDR3nt: TGCAGTGCTAGAGTTGAGCGGTCCCTTAGGGGTGGCTACACCTTC

d_gene: .
v_gene: TRBV12-3/TRBV12-4
len: 11
abundance: few
j_gene: TRBJ2-5
CDR3aa: CASSDTRTQYF
CDR3nt: TGTGCCAGCAGTGACACCAGGACCCAGTACTTC

d_gene: .
v_gene: TRBV20-1
len: 14
abundance: few
j_gene: TRBJ2-6
CDR3aa: CSAEGDSGANVLTF
CDR3nt: TGCAGTGCGGAAGGGGATTCTGGGGCCAACGTCCTGACTTTC

d_gene: .
v_gene: TRBV29-1
len: 12
abundance: .
j_gene: TRBJ1-1
CDR3aa: CSGTALNTEAFF
CDR3nt: TGCAGCGGCACAGCTTTGAACACTGAAGCTTTCTTT